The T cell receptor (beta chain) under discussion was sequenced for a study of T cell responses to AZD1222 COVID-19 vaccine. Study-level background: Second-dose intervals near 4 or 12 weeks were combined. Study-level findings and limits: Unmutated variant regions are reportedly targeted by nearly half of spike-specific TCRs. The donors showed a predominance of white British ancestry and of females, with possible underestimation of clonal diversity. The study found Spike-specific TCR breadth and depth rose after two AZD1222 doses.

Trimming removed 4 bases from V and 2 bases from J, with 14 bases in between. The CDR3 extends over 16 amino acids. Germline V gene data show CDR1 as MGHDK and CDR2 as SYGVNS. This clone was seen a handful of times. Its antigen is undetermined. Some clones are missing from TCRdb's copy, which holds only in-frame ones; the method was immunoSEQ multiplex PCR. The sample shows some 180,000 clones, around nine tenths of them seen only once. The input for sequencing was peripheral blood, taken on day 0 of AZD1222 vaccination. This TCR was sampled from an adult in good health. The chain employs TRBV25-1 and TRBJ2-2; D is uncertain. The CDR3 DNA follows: TGTGCCAGCAGTGTAGGAGATCGCCCCAACACCGGGGAGCTGTTTTTT. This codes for CASSVGDRPNTGELFF.